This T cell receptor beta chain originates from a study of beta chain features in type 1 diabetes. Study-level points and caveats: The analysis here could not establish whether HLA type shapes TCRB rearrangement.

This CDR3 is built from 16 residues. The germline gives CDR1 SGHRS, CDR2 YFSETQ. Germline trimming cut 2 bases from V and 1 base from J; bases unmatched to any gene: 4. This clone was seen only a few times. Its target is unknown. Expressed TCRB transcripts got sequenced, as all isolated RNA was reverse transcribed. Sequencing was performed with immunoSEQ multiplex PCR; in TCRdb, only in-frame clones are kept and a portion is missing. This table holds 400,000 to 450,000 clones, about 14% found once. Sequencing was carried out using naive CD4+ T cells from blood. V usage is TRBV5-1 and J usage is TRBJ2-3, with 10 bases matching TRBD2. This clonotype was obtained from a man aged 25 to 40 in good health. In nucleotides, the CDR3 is TGCGCCAGCAGCTTCCTAGCGGGAGTTGGCACAGATACGCAGTATTTT. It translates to CASSFLAGVGTDTQYF.